These T cell receptor beta chains were read from a single sample in a study of regulatory T cells in long-lasting Graves disease. MiXCR, run by TCRdb on the multiplex PCR reads, gives a single entry per CDR3 protein. Of approximately 690,000 distinct CDR3 sequences listed, about 30% were seen once; the top ten hold 42%. The source was peripheral blood mononuclear cells (PBMCs), collected when the disease was refractory, from a patient treated with antithyroid drugs. The source is a female donor with Graves disease. Each CDR3 is given with its conserved first and last residue. Each record gives: clone size, V gene, D gene, J gene, CDR3 DNA, CDR3 protein. A D gene is named only where the DNA matches it firmly. A row's size may be missing; if present it is once, few, many or a size class.

few	TRBV5-6	TRBD1	TRBJ2-5	TGTGCCAGCAGCCAGGACAGGTACCAAGAGACCCAGTACTTC	CASSQDRYQETQYF
NA	TRBV28	NA	TRBJ1-1	TGTGCCAGCAGCCCAGCTCAGGGAATTGAAGCTTTCTTT	CASSPAQGIEAFF
many	TRBV27	NA	TRBJ1-1	TGTGCCAGCAGTACCTCATTGAACACTGAAGCTTTCTTT	CASSTSLNTEAFF
NA	TRBV19	TRBD1	TRBJ1-1	TGTGCCAGTAGTATGGGGACAGGGGGCTGGAACACTGAAGCTTTCTTT	CASSMGTGGWNTEAFF
few	TRBV6-1	NA	TRBJ1-2	TGTGCCAGCAGTCAGGAGAGCTGGTTCTATGGCTACACCTTC	CASSQESWFYGYTF
few	TRBV6-1	NA	TRBJ2-2	TGTGCCAGCAGTAAGACGGACGGATTCACCGGGGAGCTGTTTTTT	CASSKTDGFTGELFF
NA	TRBV13	TRBD1	TRBJ2-4	TGTGCCAGCAGCTCCGGGACAGATGGCAACATTCAGTACTTC	CASSSGTDGNIQYF
few	TRBV5-1	NA	TRBJ1-4	TGTGCCAGCAGCTTAGATCGTGGAGCAACTAATGAAAAACTGTTTTTT	CASSLDRGATNEKLFF
NA	TRBV15	TRBD1	TRBJ1-5	TGTGCCACCAGGGGTCAGGGGGGGAATCAGCCCCAGCATTTT	CATRGQGGNQPQHF
NA	TRBV4-1	TRBD1	TRBJ2-4	TGCGCCAGCAGCCAACCCGGACAGGGGGCGAAAAACATTCAGTACTTC	CASSQPGQGAKNIQYF
few	TRBV6-1	NA	TRBJ2-7	TGTGCCAGCGTTTCCCCGGGGAACTACGAGCAGTACTTC	CASVSPGNYEQYF
many	TRBV20-1	NA	TRBJ2-7	TGCAGTGCGCCGTCCCAGGGTGGGTCGGACGAGCAGTACTTC	CSAPSQGGSDEQYF
few	TRBV27	NA	TRBJ1-1	TGTGCCAGCAGTTTATCATTGGGGAACGCCGCTTTCTTT	CASSLSLGNAAFF
many	TRBV3-1	NA	TRBJ1-1	TGTGCCAGCAGCAGGCTTGACACTGAAGCTTTCTTT	CASSRLDTEAFF
NA	TRBV12-3/TRBV12-4	NA	TRBJ2-6	TGTGCCAGCAGTTTAGCTAGCGGATCTGGGGCCAACGTCCTGACTTTC	CASSLASGSGANVLTF
NA	TRBV7-9	NA	TRBJ1-2	TGTGCCAGCAGCTCATTAATGGGGGATGGCTACACCTTC	CASSSLMGDGYTF
many	TRBV6-1	NA	TRBJ1-1	TGTGCCAGCAGGGTCCAGAGGAACACTGAAGCTTTCTTT	CASRVQRNTEAFF
few	TRBV2	TRBD1	TRBJ1-1	TGTGCCAGCAGCCAACTATCGACAGGGGCCTACATGAACACTGAAGCTTTCTTT	CASSQLSTGAYMNTEAFF
NA	TRBV19	NA	TRBJ2-5	TGTGCCAGTAGTATAGAGGGGCAGATGAAGACCCAGTACTTC	CASSIEGQMKTQYF
NA	TRBV5-1	NA	TRBJ1-5	TGCGCCAGCAGCCCCTGGGACGGAGATCAGCCCCAGCATTTT	CASSPWDGDQPQHF
many	TRBV3-1	NA	TRBJ1-1	TGTGCCAGCAGCCAAGATATGGCCTCTGAAGCTTTCTTT	CASSQDMASEAFF
many	TRBV28	NA	TRBJ1-1	TGTGCCAGCAGCCTAGTGGGGGCTGAAGCTTTCTTT	CASSLVGAEAFF
NA	TRBV24-1	NA	TRBJ2-6	TGTGCCACCAGTGTGCGGGCTGGGGCCAACGTCCTGACTTTC	CATSVRAGANVLTF
few	TRBV9	NA	TRBJ2-5	TGTGCCAGCAGCTATACCTGGGGGGTCCAAGAGACCCAGTACTTC	CASSYTWGVQETQYF
NA	TRBV4-2	TRBD2	TRBJ2-1	TGTGCCAGCAGCCGAGGGGCGGGAGGGCCCCCTGAGCAGTTCTTC	CASSRGAGGPPEQFF
NA	TRBV14	TRBD1	TRBJ1-1	TGTGCCAGCAGCCGGCGGGGCAGGGGGAGGGTGAACACTGAAGCTTTCTTT	CASSRRGRGRVNTEAFF
NA	TRBV19	NA	TRBJ1-1	TGTGCCAGTAGTATAAAAGTGAACACTGAAGCTTTCTTT	CASSIKVNTEAFF
NA	TRBV11-2	TRBD2	TRBJ2-7	TGTGCCAGCAGCTTAAGGGTACTCGGAGCGGGAGACCACGAGCAGTACTTC	CASSLRVLGAGDHEQYF
NA	TRBV27	NA	TRBJ1-6	TGTGCCAGCAGTCCTCAGGGGTGGGTAAATTCACCCCTCCACTTT	CASSPQGWVNSPLHF
NA	TRBV28	NA	TRBJ2-7	TGTGCCAGCAGTTTATTAGCAGGGTTACCGAGAGAGCAGTACTTC	CASSLLAGLPREQYF